Following are 7 T cell receptor beta chains from one sample sequenced in a study of a mutant IDH1 vaccine in newly diagnosed glioma. Their specific antigens are unknown. As for time point: week 5, during vaccination. The content of each vaccine dose was 300 ug of mutant IDH1 20-mer peptide, and topical imiquimod accompanied it. The repertoire was sequenced with immunoSEQ multiplex PCR; TCRdb's copy has only in-frame clones and lacks some. This sample yields about 51,000 clones, of which roughly 73% are seen a single time; roughly 5.2% belongs to the top ten. Sequencing was performed on PBMCs, taken from a glioma patient whose treatment included an IDH1 peptide vaccine. The origin of the receptors is a man aged 50 to 59 with glioma.

This clone was found once. The gene calls are TRBV4-1 and TRBJ2-7, with D possibly TRBD2 on 5 matching bases. V was shortened by 0 bases and J by 0 bases, with 15 bases between the two germline ends. CDR3 length: 17 residues. Germline values: CDR1 MGHRA, CDR2 YSYEKL. Here the CDR3 reads CASSQDWSRGPSYEQYF. CDR3 nucleotide sequence: TGCGCCAGCAGCCAAGATTGGTCTAGAGGGCCCTCCTACGAGCAGTACTTC.

V and J are TRBV19 and TRBJ1-2, with TRBD1 matching over 7 bases. The CDR3 totals 14 residues. From germline, CDR1 is LNHDA and CDR2 SQIVND (reference sequence). V dropped 7 bases and J dropped 5; count of bases not matched to a gene: 10. The DNA of the CDR3 is TGTGCCAGTAACCCTCCCGGGACAGCTTATGGCTACACCTTC. Amino acid sequence: CASNPPGTAYGYTF.

The chain combines TRBV4-2 with TRBJ1-3, with a tentative D call TRBD1 (5 bases). Per germline, CDR1 LGHNA and CDR2 YNFKEQ. CDR3 length: 17 amino acids. V lost 1 base and J lost 0, with 13 bases in between. For the CDR3, the DNA is TGTGCCAGCAGCCAAGTGGGGACCGCAAACTCTGGAAACACCATATATTTT. This sequence encodes CASSQVGTANSGNTIYF.

This chain connects TRBV30 to TRBJ1-2; no clear D gene. V was cut by 2 bases and J by 0 bases, with 4 bases left in between. Germline CDR1 GTSNPN, CDR2 SVGIG (reference sequence). The CDR3 contains 12 residues. CDR3 sequence: CAWSIANYGYTF. CDR3 nucleotide sequence: TGTGCCTGGAGTATAGCTAACTATGGCTACACCTTC.

This chain joins TRBV4-1 and TRBJ2-1; the D is unclear. This CDR3 has 15 residues. The V and J ends lost 4 bases and 5 bases respectively, with 15 bases between them. Germline CDR1 is MGHRA and CDR2 is YSYEKL. The CDR3 DNA sequence: TGCGCCAGCAGCCCGCTCACCGGGCCTAACAATGAGCAGTTCTTC. It specifies CASSPLTGPNNEQFF.

This clone has a handful of counts. The CDR3 DNA reads as TGTGCCAGCAGCCCCGAGAGGGTTGGGGGGGAGCTGTTTTTT. This encodes CASSPERVGGELFF. This sequence joins TRBV4-2 and TRBJ2-2, with a weak D call TRBD2 (5 bases). This CDR3 has 14 amino acids. Trimming removed 4 bases from V and 8 bases from J, with 14 bases in between. CDR1 is LGHNA, CDR2 YNFKEQ, per germline.

This chain joins TRBV28 and TRBJ1-1; D not certain. Deletions cut 5 bases from V and 4 bases from J, with 17 bases between. The CDR3 sequence is 15 residues long. Germline assignment: CDR1 MDHEN and CDR2 SYDVKM. CDR3 residues: CASSPLGGMVTEAFF. CDR3 nucleotide sequence: TGTGCCAGCAGTCCTTTAGGAGGGATGGTCACTGAAGCTTTCTTT.